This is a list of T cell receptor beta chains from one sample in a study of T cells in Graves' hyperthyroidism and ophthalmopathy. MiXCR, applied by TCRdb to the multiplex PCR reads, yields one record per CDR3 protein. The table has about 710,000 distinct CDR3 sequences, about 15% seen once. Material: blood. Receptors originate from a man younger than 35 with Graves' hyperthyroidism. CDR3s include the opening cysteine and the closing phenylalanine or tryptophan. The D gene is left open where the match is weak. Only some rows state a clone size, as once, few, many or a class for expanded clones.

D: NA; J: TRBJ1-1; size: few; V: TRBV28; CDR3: CASRKRREVFF; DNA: TGTGCCAGCAGAAAAAGGCGGGAAGTTTTCTTT
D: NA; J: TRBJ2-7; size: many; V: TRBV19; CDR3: CASSISRGAYEQYF; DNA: TGTGCCAGTAGTATAAGTCGGGGCGCCTACGAGCAGTACTTC
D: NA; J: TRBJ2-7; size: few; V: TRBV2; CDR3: CASRYGVSYEQYF; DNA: TGTGCCAGCCGCTACGGGGTTTCCTACGAGCAGTACTTC
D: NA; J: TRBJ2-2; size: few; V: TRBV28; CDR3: CASKVGNTGELFF; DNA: TGTGCCAGCAAGGTGGGGAACACCGGGGAGCTGTTTTTT
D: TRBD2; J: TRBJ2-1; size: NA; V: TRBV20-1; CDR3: CSALAGGYNEQFF; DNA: TGCAGTGCATTAGCGGGAGGTTACAATGAGCAGTTCTTC
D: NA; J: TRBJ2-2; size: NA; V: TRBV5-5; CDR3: CASSFLTRANTGELFF; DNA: TGTGCCAGCAGCTTCTTAACAAGGGCGAACACCGGGGAGCTGTTTTTT
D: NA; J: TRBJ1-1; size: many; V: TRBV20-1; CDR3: CSARSGGGAFF; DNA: TGCAGTGCTAGATCGGGAGGAGGAGCTTTCTTT
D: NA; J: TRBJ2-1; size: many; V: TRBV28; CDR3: CASSFVDEQFF; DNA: TGTGCCAGCAGTTTCGTTGATGAGCAGTTCTTC
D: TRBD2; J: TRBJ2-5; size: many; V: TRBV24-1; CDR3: CATSDPGLADGAQYF; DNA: TGTGCCACCAGTGATCCAGGACTAGCGGATGGAGCTCAGTACTTC
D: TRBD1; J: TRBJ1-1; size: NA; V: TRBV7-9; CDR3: CALTGGTEAFF; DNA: TGTGCCCTGACAGGGGGCACTGAAGCTTTCTTT
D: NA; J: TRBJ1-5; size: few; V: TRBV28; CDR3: CASSFLELALSNQPQHF; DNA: TGTGCCAGCAGTTTCCTGGAGCTGGCCCTCAGCAATCAGCCCCAGCATTTT
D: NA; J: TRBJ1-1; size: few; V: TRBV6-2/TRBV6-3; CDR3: CASRGVANTEAFF; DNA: TGTGCCAGCAGGGGCGTCGCGAACACTGAAGCTTTCTTT
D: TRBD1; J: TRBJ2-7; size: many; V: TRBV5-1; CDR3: CASSLEGQGGPYEQYF; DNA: TGCGCCAGCAGTTTGGAGGGACAGGGGGGCCCCTACGAGCAGTACTTC
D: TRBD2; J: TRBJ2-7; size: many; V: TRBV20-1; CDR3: CSARDKREATYEQYF; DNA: TGCAGTGCTAGAGACAAGCGGGAGGCAACCTACGAGCAGTACTTC
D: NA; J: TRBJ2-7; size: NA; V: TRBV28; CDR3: CASSPHLSYEQYF; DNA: TGTGCCAGCAGTCCCCACCTCTCCTACGAGCAGTACTTC
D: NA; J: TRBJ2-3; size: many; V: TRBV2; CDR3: CASSAMDGLTQYF; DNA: TGTGCCAGCAGTGCGATGGACGGGCTTACGCAGTATTTT
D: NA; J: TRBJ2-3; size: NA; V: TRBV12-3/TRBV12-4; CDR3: CASSLMQRTDTQYF; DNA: TGTGCCAGCAGTTTAATGCAAAGGACAGATACGCAGTATTTT
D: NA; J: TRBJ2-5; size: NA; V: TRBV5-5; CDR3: CASSPGTFQETRYF; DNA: TGTGCCAGCAGCCCCGGGACTTTCCAAGAGACCCGGTACTTC
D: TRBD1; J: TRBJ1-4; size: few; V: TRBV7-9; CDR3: CASSRPGQGMRNEKLFF; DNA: TGTGCCAGCAGCCGCCCGGGACAGGGTATGAGGAATGAAAAACTGTTTTTT
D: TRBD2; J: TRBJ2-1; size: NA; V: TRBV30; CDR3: CAWTAGGQYNEQFF; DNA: TGTGCCTGGACAGCGGGAGGGCAATACAATGAGCAGTTCTTC
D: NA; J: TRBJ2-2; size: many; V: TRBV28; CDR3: CASIPDGNTGELFF; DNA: TGTGCCAGCATCCCGGACGGCAACACCGGGGAGCTGTTTTTT
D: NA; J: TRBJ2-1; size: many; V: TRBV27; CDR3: CASALGAGYDEQFF; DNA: TGTGCCAGCGCCCTGGGGGCAGGGTACGATGAGCAGTTCTTC
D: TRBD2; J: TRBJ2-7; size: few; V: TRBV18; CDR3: CASSPRRERSYEQYF; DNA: TGTGCCAGCTCACCAAGGCGGGAGCGCTCCTACGAGCAGTACTTC
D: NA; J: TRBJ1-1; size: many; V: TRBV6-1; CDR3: CASSETRNTEAFF; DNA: TGTGCCAGCAGTGAGACACGGAACACTGAAGCTTTCTTT
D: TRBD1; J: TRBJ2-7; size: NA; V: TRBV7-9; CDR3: CASSPVGTGTPKTYEQYF; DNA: TGTGCCAGCAGCCCGGTGGGGACAGGGACCCCAAAGACCTACGAGCAGTACTTC
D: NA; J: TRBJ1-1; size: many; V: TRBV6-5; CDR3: CASSYGTGINTEAFF; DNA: TGTGCCAGCAGTTACGGGACGGGGATCAACACTGAAGCTTTCTTT
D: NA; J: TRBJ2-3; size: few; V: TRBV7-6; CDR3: CASSPYRGGGDTQYF; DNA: TGTGCCAGCAGCCCTTATAGAGGAGGGGGAGATACGCAGTATTTT
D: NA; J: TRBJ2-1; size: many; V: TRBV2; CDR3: CASKDRYNEQFF; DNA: TGTGCCAGCAAGGATCGGTACAATGAGCAGTTCTTC
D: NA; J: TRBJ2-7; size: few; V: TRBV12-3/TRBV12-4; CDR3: CASSSMTRVTSYEQYF; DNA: TGTGCCAGCAGTTCGATGACAAGGGTGACGTCCTACGAGCAGTACTTC
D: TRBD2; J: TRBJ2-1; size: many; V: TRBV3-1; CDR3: CASSQGAGVSEQFF; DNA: TGTGCCAGCAGCCAAGGGGCGGGAGTCTCTGAGCAGTTCTTC
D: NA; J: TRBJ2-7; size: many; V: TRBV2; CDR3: CASSDNSPYEQYF; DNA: TGTGCCAGCAGTGATAACAGTCCCTACGAGCAGTACTTC
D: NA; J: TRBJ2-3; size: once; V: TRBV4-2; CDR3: CASSQGLRQYF; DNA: TGTGCCAGCAGCCAAGGTCTGAGGCAGTATTTT
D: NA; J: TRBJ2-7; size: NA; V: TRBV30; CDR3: CAWNPRSYEQYF; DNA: TGTGCCTGGAACCCCAGGAGCTACGAGCAGTACTTC
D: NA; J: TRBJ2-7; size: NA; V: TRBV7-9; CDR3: CASSFGLNSPPEQYF; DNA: TGTGCCAGCAGCTTTGGGTTAAACAGCCCACCCGAGCAGTACTTC
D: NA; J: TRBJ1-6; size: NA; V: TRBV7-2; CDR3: CASSLAQTVSNSPLHF; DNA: TGTGCCAGCAGCTTAGCTCAGACAGTGTCTAATTCACCCCTCCACTTT
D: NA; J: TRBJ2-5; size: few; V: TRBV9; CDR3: CASSVGRGARETQYF; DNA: TGTGCCAGCAGCGTAGGAAGAGGGGCGCGGGAGACCCAGTACTTC
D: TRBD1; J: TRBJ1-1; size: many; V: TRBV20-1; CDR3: CSARRGHGTEAFF; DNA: TGCAGTGCTAGAAGGGGGCACGGCACTGAAGCTTTCTTT
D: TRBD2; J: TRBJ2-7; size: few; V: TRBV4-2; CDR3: CASSQDASGSPYEQYF; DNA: TGTGCCAGCAGCCAGGATGCTAGCGGGAGCCCCTACGAGCAGTACTTC
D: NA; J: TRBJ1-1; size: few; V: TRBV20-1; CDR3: CSAAPGLTEAFF; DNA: TGCAGTGCTGCCCCGGGGCTCACTGAAGCTTTCTTT
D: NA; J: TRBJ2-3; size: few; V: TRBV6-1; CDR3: CASSTLDTQYF; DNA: TGTGCCAGCAGCACTTTAGATACGCAGTATTTT
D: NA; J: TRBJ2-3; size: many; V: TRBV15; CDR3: CATSRDGGGTDTQYF; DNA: TGTGCCACCAGCAGAGATGGAGGGGGGACAGATACGCAGTATTTT
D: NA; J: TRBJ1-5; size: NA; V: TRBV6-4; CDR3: CASSDGPGNQPQHF; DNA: TGTGCCAGCAGTGACGGGCCGGGAAATCAGCCCCAGCATTTT
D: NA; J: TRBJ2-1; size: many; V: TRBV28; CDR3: CASSRGDKRRDAQFF; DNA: TGTGCCAGCAGCCGCGGGGACAAAAGGCGTGATGCGCAGTTCTTC
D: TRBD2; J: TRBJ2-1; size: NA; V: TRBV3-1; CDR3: CASSQEWREGHNEQFF; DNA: TGTGCCAGCAGCCAAGAGTGGCGGGAGGGGCACAATGAGCAGTTCTTC
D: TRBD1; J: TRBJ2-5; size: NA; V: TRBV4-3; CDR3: CASSQNTLTGDKVTQYF; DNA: TGCGCCAGCAGCCAGAACACCTTGACAGGGGATAAGGTGACCCAGTACTTC
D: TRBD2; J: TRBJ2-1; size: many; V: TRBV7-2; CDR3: CASSLIPGLAGVNEQFF; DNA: TGTGCCAGCAGCTTAATACCGGGACTAGCGGGAGTCAATGAGCAGTTCTTC
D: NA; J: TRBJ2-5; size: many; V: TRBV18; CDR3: CASSPLGRLQETQYF; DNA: TGTGCCAGCTCCCCACTGGGACGTCTACAAGAGACCCAGTACTTC
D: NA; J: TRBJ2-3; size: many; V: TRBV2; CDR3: CASSVDDRQTQYF; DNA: TGTGCCAGCAGTGTCGACGACAGGCAAACGCAGTATTTT
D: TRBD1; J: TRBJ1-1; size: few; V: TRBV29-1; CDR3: CSVEMRQGRAFF; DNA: TGCAGCGTTGAGATGAGACAGGGGAGAGCTTTCTTT
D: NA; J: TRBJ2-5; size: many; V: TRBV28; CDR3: CASSGGSRETQYF; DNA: TGTGCCAGCAGTGGGGGGTCTCGGGAGACCCAGTACTTC
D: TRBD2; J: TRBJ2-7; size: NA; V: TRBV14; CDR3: CASSQAGTSGSYEQYF; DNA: TGTGCCAGCAGCCAGGCCGGGACTAGCGGGAGCTACGAGCAGTACTTC
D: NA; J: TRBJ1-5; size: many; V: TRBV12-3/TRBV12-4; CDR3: CASSRGDSNQPQHF; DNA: TGTGCCAGCAGTCGAGGAGATAGCAATCAGCCCCAGCATTTT
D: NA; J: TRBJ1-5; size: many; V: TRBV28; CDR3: CASSFVDSGNQPQHF; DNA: TGTGCCAGCAGTTTCGTGGACTCGGGGAATCAGCCCCAGCATTTT
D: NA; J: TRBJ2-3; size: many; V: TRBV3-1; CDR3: CASSHYPRTDNTDTQYF; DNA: TGTGCCAGCAGCCACTACCCCCGGACAGACAACACAGATACGCAGTATTTT
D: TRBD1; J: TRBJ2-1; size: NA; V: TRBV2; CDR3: CASSEGWTGFRDEQFF; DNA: TGTGCCAGCAGTGAAGGCTGGACAGGGTTTCGCGATGAGCAGTTCTTC